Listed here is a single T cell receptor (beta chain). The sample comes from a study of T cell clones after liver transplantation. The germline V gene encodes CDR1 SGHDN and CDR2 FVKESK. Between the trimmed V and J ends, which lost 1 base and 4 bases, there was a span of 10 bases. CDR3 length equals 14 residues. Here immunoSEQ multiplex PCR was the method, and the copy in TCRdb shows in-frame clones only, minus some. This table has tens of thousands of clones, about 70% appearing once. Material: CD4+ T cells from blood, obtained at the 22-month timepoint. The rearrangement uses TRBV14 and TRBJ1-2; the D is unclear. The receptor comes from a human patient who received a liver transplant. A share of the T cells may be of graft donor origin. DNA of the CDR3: TGTGCCAGCAGCCAAGTTCAGGAAGCCTATGGCTACACCTTC. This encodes CASSQVQEAYGYTF. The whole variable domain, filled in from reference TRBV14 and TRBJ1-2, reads EAGVTQFPSHSVIEKGQTVTLRCDPISGHDNLYWYRRVMGKEIKFLLHFVKESKQDESGMPNNRFLAERTGGTYSTLKVQPAELEDSGVYFCASSQVQEAYGYTFGSGTRLTVV.